A selection of T cell receptor beta chains follows, all from one sample in a study of T cell repertoires in cytomegalovirus infection. Their cognate antigens are unknown. TCRdb reanalysed the reads using MiXCR and keeps one entry per CDR3 protein. Of 680,000 or so distinct CDR3 sequences in the sample, around a third were seen once. Sequencing used cultured PBMCs, obtained from culture after CMV antigen stimulation. The receptors here all came from a human donor in good health (CMV status not recorded). Some clones in this sample may be carry-over from other donors' samples. The CDR3 runs from the conserved cysteine through the conserved F or W. Each record gives: J gene, V gene, clone size, D gene, CDR3 protein, CDR3 DNA. A D gene is named only where the DNA matches it firmly. Some rows have no size entry. The others give once, few or many, or a class for an expanded clone.

J: TRBJ2-5
V: TRBV20-1
size: -
D: -
CDR3: CSAIRGLTSQETQYF
DNA: TGCAGTGCTATTAGGGGGCTCACTAGCCAGGAGACCCAGTACTTC

J: TRBJ2-7
V: TRBV7-6
size: few
D: TRBD2
CDR3: CASSSLLAGPRYEQYF
DNA: TGTGCCAGCAGCTCTTTACTAGCGGGGCCCAGGTACGAGCAGTACTTC

J: TRBJ2-1
V: TRBV28
size: -
D: -
CDR3: CASRGYTYNEQFF
DNA: TGTGCCAGCAGAGGATACACCTACAATGAGCAGTTCTTC

J: TRBJ2-5
V: TRBV7-2
size: many
D: -
CDR3: CASSPSGTPGGTQYF
DNA: TGTGCCAGCAGCCCTTCCGGGACTCCCGGGGGGACCCAGTACTTC

J: TRBJ2-6
V: TRBV6-2/TRBV6-3
size: once
D: -
CDR3: CASIEPGLLRVGANVLTF
DNA: TGTGCCAGCATTGAACCGGGCCTCCTAAGGGTGGGGGCCAACGTCCTGACTTTC

J: TRBJ2-5
V: TRBV20-1
size: -
D: -
CDR3: CSATLGETQYF
DNA: TGCAGTGCTACACTAGGAGAGACCCAGTACTTC

J: TRBJ2-1
V: TRBV6-1
size: few
D: -
CDR3: CASKDENRGNEQFF
DNA: TGTGCCAGCAAGGACGAGAATCGAGGCAATGAGCAGTTCTTC

J: TRBJ2-7
V: TRBV14
size: -
D: -
CDR3: CASSQASYEQYF
DNA: TGTGCCAGCAGCCAAGCGTCTTACGAGCAGTACTTC

J: TRBJ2-5
V: TRBV5-6
size: few
D: TRBD2
CDR3: CASSNGRATETQYF
DNA: TGTGCCAGCAGCAACGGGAGGGCCACAGAGACCCAGTACTTC

J: TRBJ2-3
V: TRBV24-1
size: -
D: TRBD2
CDR3: CATSRAGGPDTQYF
DNA: TGTGCCACCTCCCGGGCGGGGGGGCCTGATACGCAGTATTTT

J: TRBJ2-3
V: TRBV4-1
size: -
D: -
CDR3: CASSQAVIRADTQYF
DNA: TGCGCCAGCAGCCAAGCGGTCATTCGCGCAGATACGCAGTATTTT

J: TRBJ2-5
V: TRBV6-6
size: -
D: TRBD2
CDR3: CASSYLAGGRETQYF
DNA: TGTGCCAGCAGTTACTTAGCGGGGGGGCGGGAGACCCAGTACTTC

J: TRBJ1-2
V: TRBV29-1
size: once
D: TRBD1
CDR3: CSAHSSGGPNYGYTF
DNA: TGCAGCGCACACTCGTCAGGGGGCCCGAACTATGGCTACACCTTC

J: TRBJ2-3
V: TRBV7-2
size: few
D: -
CDR3: CASSLEFVFPAAQYF
DNA: TGTGCCAGCAGCTTAGAGTTCGTTTTCCCTGCGGCGCAGTATTTT

J: TRBJ1-1
V: TRBV5-4
size: many
D: -
CDR3: CAISRVENTEAFF
DNA: TGTGCCATCAGCCGGGTCGAAAACACTGAAGCTTTCTTT

J: TRBJ1-4
V: TRBV29-1
size: -
D: -
CDR3: CSVEWAGSEKLFF
DNA: TGCAGCGTTGAATGGGCAGGGAGTGAAAAACTGTTTTTT

J: TRBJ1-2
V: TRBV18
size: -
D: -
CDR3: CASASGGSYGYTF
DNA: TGTGCCAGCGCGTCCGGCGGCAGCTATGGCTACACCTTC

J: TRBJ1-1
V: TRBV19
size: -
D: -
CDR3: CASSGPAQNTEAFF
DNA: TGTGCCAGTAGTGGCCCCGCACAGAACACTGAAGCTTTCTTT

J: TRBJ1-1
V: TRBV20-1
size: -
D: TRBD1
CDR3: CSAWDRGSMNTEAFF
DNA: TGCAGTGCCTGGGACAGGGGCTCCATGAACACTGAAGCTTTCTTT

J: TRBJ2-3
V: TRBV7-2
size: many
D: -
CDR3: CASSFRGGGGGTDTQYF
DNA: TGTGCCAGCAGCTTCCGCGGGGGAGGGGGCGGCACAGATACGCAGTATTTT

J: TRBJ1-2
V: TRBV19
size: few
D: -
CDR3: CASSRGPNYGYTF
DNA: TGTGCCAGTAGCCGGGGACCGAACTATGGCTACACCTTC

J: TRBJ2-2
V: TRBV19
size: -
D: -
CDR3: CASSISAGRNTGELFF
DNA: TGTGCCAGTAGTATTAGTGCGGGTAGGAACACCGGGGAGCTGTTTTTT

J: TRBJ2-1
V: TRBV7-2
size: -
D: TRBD2
CDR3: CANSLVGGSLTYNEQFF
DNA: TGTGCCAACAGCTTAGTGGGCGGGAGTCTTACCTACAATGAGCAGTTCTTC

J: TRBJ2-7
V: TRBV6-6
size: -
D: -
CDR3: CASSPTPSEQYF
DNA: TGTGCCAGCAGTCCCACGCCCTCAGAGCAGTACTTC

J: TRBJ2-1
V: TRBV12-3/TRBV12-4
size: few
D: TRBD2
CDR3: CASSSLRLTSGTYNEQFF
DNA: TGTGCCAGCAGTTCCCTGAGGTTGACTAGCGGGACTTACAATGAGCAGTTCTTC

J: TRBJ1-2
V: TRBV29-1
size: -
D: TRBD1
CDR3: CSVATGTGNGYTF
DNA: TGCAGCGTTGCAACCGGGACAGGGAATGGCTACACCTTC

J: TRBJ1-5
V: TRBV7-8
size: many
D: -
CDR3: CASSSRGGLNQPQHF
DNA: TGTGCCAGCAGCTCACGAGGGGGTTTAAATCAGCCCCAGCATTTT

J: TRBJ1-2
V: TRBV13
size: -
D: -
CDR3: CASSLRGKDRNYGYTF
DNA: TGTGCCAGCAGCTTGCGGGGAAAAGACAGGAACTATGGCTACACCTTC

J: TRBJ1-6
V: TRBV6-1
size: -
D: -
CDR3: CASHRDLYNSPLHF
DNA: TGTGCCAGCCACCGGGACCTCTATAATTCACCCCTCCACTTT

J: TRBJ2-4
V: TRBV7-2
size: many
D: -
CDR3: CASSPRGSKDIQYF
DNA: TGTGCCAGCAGCCCCCGCGGTAGCAAAGACATTCAGTACTTC

J: TRBJ1-3
V: TRBV19
size: -
D: -
CDR3: CATNPGRRSGNTIYF
DNA: TGTGCCACTAATCCTGGACGGCGCTCTGGAAACACCATATATTTT

J: TRBJ1-2
V: TRBV7-6
size: few
D: TRBD1
CDR3: CASSRTGVAGYTF
DNA: TGTGCCAGCAGCCGAACAGGGGTTGCTGGCTACACCTTC

J: TRBJ2-1
V: TRBV4-1
size: -
D: -
CDR3: CASSQGPLGNEQFF
DNA: TGCGCCAGCAGCCAAGGGCCACTGGGCAATGAGCAGTTCTTC

J: TRBJ2-1
V: TRBV27
size: -
D: -
CDR3: CASGHDRNNEQFF
DNA: TGTGCCAGCGGCCATGACAGAAACAATGAGCAGTTCTTC

J: TRBJ2-1
V: TRBV20-1
size: few
D: -
CDR3: CSAQALGRDVNEQFF
DNA: TGCAGTGCTCAGGCTTTGGGTAGGGACGTCAATGAGCAGTTCTTC

J: TRBJ1-2
V: TRBV6-5
size: few
D: -
CDR3: CASSRTRRATRGYTF
DNA: TGTGCCAGCAGTCGAACTCGTAGGGCCACGAGGGGCTACACCTTC

J: TRBJ2-3
V: TRBV7-6
size: -
D: -
CDR3: CASSKTREATDTQYF
DNA: TGTGCCAGCAGCAAAACACGAGAGGCAACAGATACGCAGTATTTT

J: TRBJ2-3
V: TRBV7-9
size: -
D: TRBD2
CDR3: CASSLSYGREIDTQYF
DNA: TGTGCCAGCAGCTTATCTTACGGGAGGGAGATAGATACGCAGTATTTT

J: TRBJ2-2
V: TRBV7-9
size: -
D: TRBD2
CDR3: CASSFWIARTSGGDTATGELFF
DNA: TGTGCCAGCAGCTTTTGGATTGCCCGGACTAGCGGGGGGGATACCGCCACCGGGGAGCTGTTTTTT

J: TRBJ1-1
V: TRBV7-9
size: once
D: -
CDR3: CASSQEGGMNTEAFF
DNA: TGTGCCAGCAGCCAAGAGGGGGGTATGAACACTGAAGCTTTCTTT